This is a list of T cell receptor beta chains from one sample in a study of blood T cell repertoires in COVID-19. Produced via immunoSEQ multiplex PCR; TCRdb's table is partial and in-frame only. Of approximately 470,000 clones in the sample, 87% are singletons; the top ten hold around 0.7%. Sequencing was carried out using PBMCs or T cells enriched from blood (not recorded which). These receptor sequences come from a woman aged 18-30 years who had recovered from COVID-19. Both conserved end residues are part of each CDR3. D genes are given only for firm matches. Size values are once, few and many counts, or a class for expanded clones, and some rows have none.

V: TRBV7-5
J: TRBJ2-5
size: NA
D: NA
DNA: TGTGCCAGTAAACCTTTAGCGGGGGGCCCCGGGGAGACCCAGTACTTC
CDR3: CASKPLAGGPGETQYF

V: TRBV28
J: TRBJ1-6
size: NA
D: TRBD1
DNA: TGTGCCAGTCACTCTTGGACAGGGGAAGGATCACCCCTCCACTTT
CDR3: CASHSWTGEGSPLHF

V: TRBV5-4
J: TRBJ2-5
size: NA
D: NA
DNA: TGTGCCAGCAGTCCGCAGGGTAAAGAGACCCAGTACTTC
CDR3: CASSPQGKETQYF

V: TRBV12-3/TRBV12-4
J: TRBJ2-7
size: NA
D: NA
DNA: TGTGCCAGCAGCGTCTCGAGGGCCAACGAGCAGTACTTC
CDR3: CASSVSRANEQYF

V: TRBV25-1
J: TRBJ2-1
size: NA
D: TRBD1
DNA: TGTGCCAGCAGTGCCCGGGGACAGGGCTACAATGAGCAGTTCTTC
CDR3: CASSARGQGYNEQFF

V: TRBV11-2
J: TRBJ2-7
size: few
D: TRBD1
DNA: TGTGCCAGCAGCTCGACAGGGGGCGGAGAAGAGCAGTACTTC
CDR3: CASSSTGGGEEQYF

V: TRBV30
J: TRBJ1-1
size: NA
D: NA
DNA: TGTGCCTGGAGTGTTAGTAGGAGCACTGAAGCTTTCTTT
CDR3: CAWSVSRSTEAFF

V: TRBV20-1
J: TRBJ2-7
size: NA
D: NA
DNA: TGCAGTGCTAGTATATATAGGGGTTACGAGCAGTACTTC
CDR3: CSASIYRGYEQYF

V: TRBV5-5
J: TRBJ1-2
size: NA
D: NA
DNA: TGTGCCAGCAGCTTTCAGGGCTCCCTTGTCTATGGTGGCTACACCTTC
CDR3: CASSFQGSLVYGGYTF

V: TRBV12-5
J: TRBJ2-5
size: NA
D: NA
DNA: TGTGCTAGTGGTTTGCCCGGGCCAGGGGTGGAGACCCAGTACTTC
CDR3: CASGLPGPGVETQYF

V: TRBV7-5
J: TRBJ2-1
size: NA
D: NA
DNA: TGTGCCAGAAGCTCTTGGGGTAGCGGGGGGGCCGAGTACAATGAGCAGTTCTTC
CDR3: CARSSWGSGGAEYNEQFF

V: TRBV5-4
J: TRBJ1-2
size: NA
D: TRBD1
DNA: TGTGCCAGCAGACGGACAGGGGGCGGCTATGGCTACACCTTC
CDR3: CASRRTGGGYGYTF

V: TRBV2
J: TRBJ1-1
size: NA
D: TRBD1
DNA: TGTGCCAGCAGTTACACAGGGGAAGGGGGCACTGAAGCTTTCTTT
CDR3: CASSYTGEGGTEAFF

V: TRBV6-5
J: TRBJ1-6
size: NA
D: NA
DNA: TGTGCCAGCAGCAACTATAATTCACCCCTCCACTTT
CDR3: CASSNYNSPLHF

V: TRBV3-1/TRBV3-2
J: TRBJ1-2
size: NA
D: NA
DNA: TGTGCCAGCAGCCAAGGGGCCCGGGGTGGCTACACCTTC
CDR3: CASSQGARGGYTF

V: TRBV30
J: TRBJ2-1
size: NA
D: TRBD2
DNA: TGTGCCTGGAATCTGGGTAGCGGGCACTACAATGAGCAGTTCTTC
CDR3: CAWNLGSGHYNEQFF

V: TRBV28
J: TRBJ2-5
size: NA
D: TRBD1
DNA: TGTGCCAGCAGCTTAACGTCCCTAACCGGGACAGGGGTAGAGACCCAGTACTTC
CDR3: CASSLTSLTGTGVETQYF

V: TRBV5-1
J: TRBJ1-1
size: NA
D: NA
DNA: TGCGCCAGCAGTTGGCTCGGCGGAGGGGACACTGAAGCTTTCTTT
CDR3: CASSWLGGGDTEAFF

V: TRBV5-5
J: TRBJ2-3
size: NA
D: TRBD2
DNA: TGTGCCAGCAGCTTGGACGGGCTAGCGGGGGGCCAGATATTAGATACGCAGTATTTT
CDR3: CASSLDGLAGGQILDTQYF

V: TRBV28
J: TRBJ2-7
size: NA
D: TRBD2
DNA: TGTGCCAGCAGTTTAATGGAGGCGGGGGGCCCTAAGTTCTCCTACGAGCAGTACTTC
CDR3: CASSLMEAGGPKFSYEQYF

V: TRBV5-1
J: TRBJ1-6
size: NA
D: TRBD1
DNA: TGCGCCAGCAGCGTTACGACCGGGACAGGGGGCGGGAGTTCACCCCTCCACTTT
CDR3: CASSVTTGTGGGSSPLHF

V: TRBV3-1/TRBV3-2
J: TRBJ1-3
size: once
D: NA
DNA: TGTGCCAGCAGCCAACAGGGAATATCTGGAAACACCATATATTTT
CDR3: CASSQQGISGNTIYF

V: TRBV27
J: TRBJ1-2
size: NA
D: TRBD1
DNA: TGTGCCAGCAGTGTCCGGACAGGGGGGTGGTATGGCTACACCTTC
CDR3: CASSVRTGGWYGYTF

V: TRBV9
J: TRBJ1-2
size: NA
D: NA
DNA: TGTGCCAGCAGCGTAGATGGAGAGGGTGGCTACACCTTC
CDR3: CASSVDGEGGYTF

V: TRBV9
J: TRBJ2-7
size: NA
D: TRBD1
DNA: TGTGCCAGCAGCGTAGCCGGGACAGGGACCCACGAGCAGTACTTC
CDR3: CASSVAGTGTHEQYF

V: TRBV30
J: TRBJ2-2
size: NA
D: NA
DNA: TGTGCCTGGAGTGTCGCGAGAACCGGGGAGCTGTTTTTT
CDR3: CAWSVARTGELFF

V: TRBV5-5
J: TRBJ1-1
size: NA
D: NA
DNA: TGTGCCAGCAGCCTAGAAACAGGGTCAGGTGAAGCTTTCTTT
CDR3: CASSLETGSGEAFF

V: TRBV5-1
J: TRBJ2-3
size: NA
D: TRBD2
DNA: TGCGCCAGCAGCTTGAGCTCCAGGGAGGGGGATACGCAGTATTTT
CDR3: CASSLSSREGDTQYF

V: TRBV28
J: TRBJ1-1
size: NA
D: NA
DNA: TGTGCCAGCAGCCGGGTGAACACTGAAGCTTTCTTT
CDR3: CASSRVNTEAFF

V: TRBV19
J: TRBJ1-5
size: NA
D: NA
DNA: TGTGCCAGTAGTAGGGGCGTTGGGGGCAATCAGCCCCAGCATTTT
CDR3: CASSRGVGGNQPQHF

V: TRBV30
J: TRBJ1-2
size: NA
D: TRBD1
DNA: TGTGCCTGGAGGAGGACAGGGTCCTCTAGGGGCTACACCTTC
CDR3: CAWRRTGSSRGYTF

V: TRBV4-1
J: TRBJ2-1
size: NA
D: NA
DNA: TGCGCCAGCAGTGCCAGGGGTGGGGTAGGGATTGAGCAGTTCTTC
CDR3: CASSARGGVGIEQFF

V: TRBV14
J: TRBJ2-6
size: NA
D: TRBD1
DNA: TGTGCCAGCAGCCCGGGACAGCAGAACGTCCTGACTTTC
CDR3: CASSPGQQNVLTF

V: TRBV28
J: TRBJ1-3
size: NA
D: TRBD1
DNA: TGTGCCAGCAGTGGGGGACAGGGGCTAAACACCATATATTTT
CDR3: CASSGGQGLNTIYF

V: TRBV10-3
J: TRBJ2-5
size: NA
D: TRBD2
DNA: TGTGCCATCAGTGGGTCGACTAGCCAAGCAGCGACCCAGTACTTC
CDR3: CAISGSTSQAATQYF

V: TRBV30
J: TRBJ2-3
size: NA
D: NA
DNA: TGTGCCTGGAGTGTTGCGGGGACGAGTACGGATACGCAGTATTTT
CDR3: CAWSVAGTSTDTQYF

V: TRBV7-6
J: TRBJ2-5
size: NA
D: TRBD2
DNA: TGTGCCAGCAGCTTACGGCCGGGACTAGCGGGGGAGACCCAGTACTTC
CDR3: CASSLRPGLAGETQYF

V: TRBV6-5
J: TRBJ2-1
size: NA
D: NA
DNA: TGTGCCAGCAGCCCCCGAGACCTTAGCCCCAATGAGCAGTTCTTC
CDR3: CASSPRDLSPNEQFF

V: TRBV11-1
J: TRBJ1-2
size: NA
D: TRBD1
DNA: TGTGCCAGCAGCCAGGGGGAATATGGCTACACCTTC
CDR3: CASSQGEYGYTF

V: TRBV5-1
J: TRBJ1-1
size: NA
D: NA
DNA: TGCGCCAGCAGCCTGTGGGCCATTGAAGCTTTCTTT
CDR3: CASSLWAIEAFF

V: TRBV5-1
J: TRBJ2-7
size: NA
D: NA
DNA: TGCGCCAGCAGCCCGGATGGACAGCTCTACGAGCAGTACTTC
CDR3: CASSPDGQLYEQYF

V: TRBV7-2
J: TRBJ1-4
size: NA
D: NA
DNA: TGTGCCAGCAGCTTAGGCAGGGCAACTAATGAAAAACTGTTTTTT
CDR3: CASSLGRATNEKLFF

V: TRBV30
J: TRBJ1-3
size: NA
D: NA
DNA: TGTGCCTGGAGTGTACAGGGTCGGGGAAACACCATATATTTT
CDR3: CAWSVQGRGNTIYF

V: TRBV5-8
J: TRBJ1-4
size: NA
D: NA
DNA: TGTGCCAGCAGTTTCCGGTCAGCGGAAAAACTGTTTTTT
CDR3: CASSFRSAEKLFF

V: TRBV7-9
J: TRBJ1-1
size: NA
D: NA
DNA: TGTGCCAGCAGCTTAGGTAGCGGGACTGTCACTGAAGCTTTCTTT
CDR3: CASSLGSGTVTEAFF

V: TRBV5-1
J: TRBJ2-2
size: NA
D: NA
DNA: TGCGCCAGCAGCTTGGATCCCCCAGGGAATACCGGGGAGCTGTTTTTT
CDR3: CASSLDPPGNTGELFF

V: TRBV5-1
J: TRBJ2-2
size: NA
D: NA
DNA: TGCGCCACCAACTTCGACAGTTCGAACACCGGGGAGCTGTTTTTT
CDR3: CATNFDSSNTGELFF

V: TRBV7-9
J: TRBJ1-5
size: NA
D: NA
DNA: TGTGCCAGCAGCTTAGGAGACAGGCAGCCCCAGCATTTT
CDR3: CASSLGDRQPQHF

V: TRBV28
J: TRBJ1-5
size: NA
D: NA
DNA: TGTGCCAGCAGTTTAATCCAGGAGCTCAAGGGGGGCAATCAGCCCCAGCATTTT
CDR3: CASSLIQELKGGNQPQHF

V: TRBV9
J: TRBJ2-7
size: few
D: NA
DNA: TGTGCCAGCAGCGTAGAGGGACTGACCTCTCGGGAGCAGTACTTC
CDR3: CASSVEGLTSREQYF

V: TRBV6-5
J: TRBJ1-1
size: NA
D: NA
DNA: TGTGCCAGCTCAGTGGGGGGTTTCGGTGAAGCTTTCTTT
CDR3: CASSVGGFGEAFF

V: TRBV9
J: TRBJ2-7
size: NA
D: TRBD1
DNA: TGTGCCAGCAGCGTAGAAGGGACAGCCGACGAGCAGTACTTC
CDR3: CASSVEGTADEQYF

V: TRBV24-1
J: TRBJ2-3
size: few
D: NA
DNA: TGTGCCACCAGTGGGGCAGGGTATTTAGATACGCAGTATTTT
CDR3: CATSGAGYLDTQYF

V: TRBV4-2
J: TRBJ2-1
size: once
D: NA
DNA: TGTGCCAGCAGCCAAGATGCGGGGCCAACTTACAATGAGCAGTTCTTC
CDR3: CASSQDAGPTYNEQFF

V: TRBV28
J: TRBJ2-3
size: NA
D: TRBD1
DNA: TGTGCCAGCAGTTTCTCGACAGGGGACTCTTGGGCAGATACGCAGTATTTT
CDR3: CASSFSTGDSWADTQYF

V: TRBV9
J: TRBJ2-7
size: NA
D: NA
DNA: TGTGCCAGCAGCGTATCTTGGGACTCCTCCTACGAGCAGTACTTC
CDR3: CASSVSWDSSYEQYF

V: TRBV14
J: TRBJ2-3
size: NA
D: TRBD2
DNA: TGTGCCAGCAGCCGGGGGGGAAAAGATACGCAGTATTTT
CDR3: CASSRGGKDTQYF

V: TRBV9
J: TRBJ1-5
size: NA
D: TRBD1
DNA: TGTGCCAGCAGCGTAGGGGGACAGCGAAGGCAGCCCCAGCATTTT
CDR3: CASSVGGQRRQPQHF